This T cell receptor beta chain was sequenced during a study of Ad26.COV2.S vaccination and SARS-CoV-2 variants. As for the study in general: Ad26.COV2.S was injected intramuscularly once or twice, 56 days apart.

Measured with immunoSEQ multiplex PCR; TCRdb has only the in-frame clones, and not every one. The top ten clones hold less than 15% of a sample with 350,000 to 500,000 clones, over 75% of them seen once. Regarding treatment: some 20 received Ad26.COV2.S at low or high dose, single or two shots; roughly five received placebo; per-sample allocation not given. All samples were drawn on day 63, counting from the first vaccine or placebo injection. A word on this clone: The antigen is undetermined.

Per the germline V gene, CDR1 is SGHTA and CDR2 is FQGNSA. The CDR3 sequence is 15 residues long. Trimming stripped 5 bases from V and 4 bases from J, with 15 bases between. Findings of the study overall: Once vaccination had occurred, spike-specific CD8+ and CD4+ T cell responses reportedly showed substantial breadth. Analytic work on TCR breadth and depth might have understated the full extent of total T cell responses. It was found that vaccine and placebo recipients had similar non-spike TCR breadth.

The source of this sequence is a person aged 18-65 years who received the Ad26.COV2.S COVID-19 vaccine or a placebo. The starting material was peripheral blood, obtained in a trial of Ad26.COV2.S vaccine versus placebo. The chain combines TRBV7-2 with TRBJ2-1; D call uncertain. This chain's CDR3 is CASSLDLGSYNEQFF. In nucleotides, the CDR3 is TGTGCCAGCAGCCTAGACCTAGGATCATACAATGAGCAGTTCTTC.